The clone carrying this T cell receptor beta chain came up many times. Its antigen is not known. This entry is derived from a study of identical twins. From the 5' RACE reads, TCRdb called clonotypes with MiXCR, one entry per CDR3 protein. Among some 790,000 distinct CDR3 sequences listed, about 20% were seen once. Between the trimmed V and J ends, which lost 3 bases and 2 bases, there was a span of 10 bases. Germline V CDR1 and CDR2: SGHRS, YFSETQ. This CDR3 contains 14 residues. General observations from the study: Abundant beta clonotypes from cord blood had fewer insertions, unlike memory repertoires, which showed none.

This sample was shared with a second study, whose subject was T cells expressing NK-cell markers.

Sequencing was carried out using PBMCs. The receptor was derived from a woman in her late teens or twenties in good health. This rearrangement joins TRBV5-1 to TRBJ2-3, with D perhaps matching TRBD1 (5 bases). CDR3 sequence (DNA): TGCGCCAGCAGCTCACAGGATTTCACAGATACGCAGTATTTT. This translates into CASSSQDFTDTQYF.